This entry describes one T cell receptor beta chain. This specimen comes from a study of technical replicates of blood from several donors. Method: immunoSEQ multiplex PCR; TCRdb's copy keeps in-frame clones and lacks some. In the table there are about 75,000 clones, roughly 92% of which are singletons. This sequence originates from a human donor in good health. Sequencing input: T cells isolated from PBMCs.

The chain's CDR3 is CASSLADSRAQPQHF. CDR3 nucleotides: TGTGCCAGCAGCTTGGCGGACAGTCGGGCCCAGCCCCAGCATTTT. The chain is built from TRBV5-6 and TRBJ1-5; TRBD1 might be the D (6 bases). The V gene's germline CDR1 is SGHDT and CDR2 YYEEEE. There are 15 residues in the CDR3. V lost 0 bases to trimming and J lost 7 bases, with 14 bases between them.